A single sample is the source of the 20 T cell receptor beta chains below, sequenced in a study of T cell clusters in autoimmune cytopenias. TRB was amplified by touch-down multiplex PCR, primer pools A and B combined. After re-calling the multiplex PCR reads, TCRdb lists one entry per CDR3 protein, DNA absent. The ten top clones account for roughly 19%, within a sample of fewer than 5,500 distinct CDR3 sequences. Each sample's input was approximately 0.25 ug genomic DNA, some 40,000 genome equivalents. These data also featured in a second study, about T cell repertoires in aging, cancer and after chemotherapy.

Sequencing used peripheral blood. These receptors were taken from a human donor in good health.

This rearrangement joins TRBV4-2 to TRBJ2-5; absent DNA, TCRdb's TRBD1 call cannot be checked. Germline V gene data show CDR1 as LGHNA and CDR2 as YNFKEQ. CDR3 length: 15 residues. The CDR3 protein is CASSQGTPPSETQYF.

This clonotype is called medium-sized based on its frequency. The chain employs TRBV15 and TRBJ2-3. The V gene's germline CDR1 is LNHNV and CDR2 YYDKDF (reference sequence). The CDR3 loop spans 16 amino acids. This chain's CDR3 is CATSRRLAGGTDTQYF.

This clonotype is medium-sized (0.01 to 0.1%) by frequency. The CDR3: CASRRTELNTEAFF. The chain uses TRBV12-3 or TRBV12-4 and TRBJ1-1; TCRdb's assignment of TRBD1 cannot be checked, as there is no DNA. The CDR3 sequence is 14 residues long.

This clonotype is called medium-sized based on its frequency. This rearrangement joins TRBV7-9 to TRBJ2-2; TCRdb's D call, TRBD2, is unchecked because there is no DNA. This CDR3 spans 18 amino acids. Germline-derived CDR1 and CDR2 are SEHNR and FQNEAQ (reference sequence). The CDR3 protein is CASSPTSGRAANTGELFF.

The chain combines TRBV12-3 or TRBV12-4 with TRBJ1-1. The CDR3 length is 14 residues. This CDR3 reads CASSFGRLNTEAFF.

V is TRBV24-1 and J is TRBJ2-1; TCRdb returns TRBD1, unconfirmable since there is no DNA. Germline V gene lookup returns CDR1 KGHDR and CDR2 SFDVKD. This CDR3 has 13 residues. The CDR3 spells CATAAGAYNEQFF.

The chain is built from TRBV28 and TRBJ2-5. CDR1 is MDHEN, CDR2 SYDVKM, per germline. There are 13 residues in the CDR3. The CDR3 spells CASSFGVRETQYF.

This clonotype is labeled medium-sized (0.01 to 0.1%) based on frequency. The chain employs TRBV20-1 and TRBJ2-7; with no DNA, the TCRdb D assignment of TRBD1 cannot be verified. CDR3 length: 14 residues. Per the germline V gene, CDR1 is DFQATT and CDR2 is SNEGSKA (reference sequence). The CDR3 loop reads CSARAPGPTYEQYF.

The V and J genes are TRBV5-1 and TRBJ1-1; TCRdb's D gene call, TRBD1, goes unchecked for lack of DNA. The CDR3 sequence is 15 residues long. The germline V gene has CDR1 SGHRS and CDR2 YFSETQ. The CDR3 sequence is CASSYNRGDNTEAFF.

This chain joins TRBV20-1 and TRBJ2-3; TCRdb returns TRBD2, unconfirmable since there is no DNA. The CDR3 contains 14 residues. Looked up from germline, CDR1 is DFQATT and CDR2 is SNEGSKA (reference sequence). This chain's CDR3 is CSATPGTPRDTQYF.

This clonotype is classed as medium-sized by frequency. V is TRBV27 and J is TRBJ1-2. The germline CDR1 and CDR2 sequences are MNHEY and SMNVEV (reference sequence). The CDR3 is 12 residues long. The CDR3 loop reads CASSSGNYGYTF.

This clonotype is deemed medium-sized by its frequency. The chain's CDR3 is CASSSRGGQGTYEQYF. The genes are TRBV11-1 and TRBJ2-7; TCRdb's D call, TRBD1, is unchecked because there is no DNA. Per germline, CDR1 SGHAT and CDR2 FQDESV (reference sequence). This CDR3 is built from 16 residues.

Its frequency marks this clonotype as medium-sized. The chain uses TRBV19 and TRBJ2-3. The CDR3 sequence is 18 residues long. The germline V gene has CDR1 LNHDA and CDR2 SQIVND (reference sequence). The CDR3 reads CASSITADVTTSTDTQYF.

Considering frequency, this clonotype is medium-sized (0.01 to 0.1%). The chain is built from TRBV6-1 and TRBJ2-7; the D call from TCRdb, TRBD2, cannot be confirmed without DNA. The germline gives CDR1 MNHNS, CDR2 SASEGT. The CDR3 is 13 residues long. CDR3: CASSDPPTYEQYF.

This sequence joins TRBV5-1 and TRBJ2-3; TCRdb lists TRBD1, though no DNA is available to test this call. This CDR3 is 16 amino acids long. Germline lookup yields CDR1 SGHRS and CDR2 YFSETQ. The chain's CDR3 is CASSLGTVGPTDTQYF.

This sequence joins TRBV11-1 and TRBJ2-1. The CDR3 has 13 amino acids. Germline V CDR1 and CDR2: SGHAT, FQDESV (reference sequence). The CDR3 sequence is CASSPTKYNEQFF.

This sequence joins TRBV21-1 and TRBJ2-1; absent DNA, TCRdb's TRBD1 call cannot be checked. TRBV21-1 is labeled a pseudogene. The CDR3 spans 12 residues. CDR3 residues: CDSSLGDNEQFF.

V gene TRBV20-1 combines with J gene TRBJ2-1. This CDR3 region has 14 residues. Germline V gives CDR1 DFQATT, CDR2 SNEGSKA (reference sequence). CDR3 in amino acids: CSAKQGGSYNEQFF.

CDR3 residues: CASSETTTEAFF. The V gene is TRBV10-1, the J gene TRBJ1-1. The germline V gene has CDR1 WNHNN and CDR2 SYGVQD (reference sequence). The CDR3 covers 12 residues.

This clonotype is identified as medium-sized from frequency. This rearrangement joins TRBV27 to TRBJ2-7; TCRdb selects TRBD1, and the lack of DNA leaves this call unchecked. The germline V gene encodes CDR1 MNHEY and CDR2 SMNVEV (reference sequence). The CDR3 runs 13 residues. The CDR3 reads CASGGWGLYEQYF.